This T cell receptor (beta chain) was sequenced in a study of T cell changes during pregnancy in multiple sclerosis. This clone was observed a single time. Using immunoSEQ multiplex PCR, the repertoire was profiled, and TCRdb retains in-frame clones only, with some absent. The sample gives some 77,000 clones, around 90% of which show up once; around 0.2% is in the top ten. The clonotype originates from a female donor with multiple sclerosis, enrolled in a pregnancy study. The sequencing here drew on CD4+ T cells from peripheral blood mononuclear cells, taken before pregnancy.

The DNA for the CDR3 is TGTGCCAGCAGCCACTTTACAGATACGCAGTATTTT. This sequence encodes CASSHFTDTQYF. The rearrangement uses TRBV7-9 and TRBJ2-3, with D unclear. The germline V gene has CDR1 SEHNR and CDR2 FQNEAQ (reference sequence). CDR3 size: 12 residues. The V end lost 5 bases, the J end lost 3 bases, and 6 bases lay between the germline ends. Filled out from reference TRBV7-9 and TRBJ2-3, the complete variable domain reads DTGVSQNPRHKITKRGQNVTFRCDPISEHNRLYWYRQTLGQGPEFLTYFQNEAQLEKSRLLSDRFSAERPKGSFSTLEIQRTEQGDSAMYLCASSHFTDTQYFGPGTRLTVL.